The source of this T cell receptor beta chain is a study of T cell responses to AZD1222 COVID-19 vaccine. Study-level findings and limits: Only after the peak T cell response were repertoires sampled. Spike-wide vaccine-associated CD4 TCRs dominated at 160-218 and 743-854. Seropositivity was recorded at baseline in only 6 or 7 AZD1222 recipients.

Note on this clone: Its antigen is undetermined.

Germline assignment: CDR1 MDHEN and CDR2 SYDVKM. The CDR3 covers 14 residues. Losses at the gene ends were 5 bases for V and 3 bases for J; bases not matched to a gene: 1. Clones were read by immunoSEQ multiplex PCR, and TCRdb kept only the in-frame ones, dropping some. The profile covers approximately 160,000 clones, with roughly 93% appearing a single time and roughly 1% taken by the ten largest. This TCR derives from an adult in good health. The chain has TRBV28 and TRBJ1-6; 7 nucleotides align to TRBD1. The sequences come from peripheral blood, collected on day 0 of AZD1222 vaccination. CDR3 nucleotides: TGTGCCAGCAGTGCAGGGGGCTATAATTCACCCCTCCACTTT. This translates into CASSAGGYNSPLHF.